Following are 18 T cell receptor beta chains from one sample sequenced in a study of tumor-infiltrating lymphocytes in primary liver carcinoma. cDNA specific to TCR beta was made from about 0.45 ug of total RNA, with a constant-region primer employed for priming. Amplification in three nested multiplex PCR rounds with slightly modified ARM-PCR gave rise to TCR beta libraries. Use of TRBV1-TRBV30 forward primers with a C-beta reverse primer characterized the first two PCR rounds, which lasted 10 cycles each. MiXCR, applied by TCRdb to the multiplex PCR reads, yields one record per CDR3 protein. The sample shows approximately 210,000 distinct CDR3 sequences, about two thirds of them seen only once. Blood RNA was derived from unsorted whole blood, and germline DNA was extracted too. Sequenced sample: peripheral blood. The receptor source for this set is a woman aged 55-69 years with primary liver carcinoma and hepatitis B virus infection.

This clonotype was observed many times. This chain connects TRBV4-1 to TRBJ2-7; 7 bases align to TRBD1. The germline gives CDR1 MGHRA, CDR2 YSYEKL. V lost 0 bases to trimming and J lost 6 bases; unmatched junction nucleotides: 8. The CDR3 sequence is 15 residues long. CDR3 coding DNA: TGCGCCAGCAGCCAAGATTGGACAGGTGGGCGCGAGCAGTACTTC. Amino acid sequence: CASSQDWTGGREQYF.

The rearrangement uses TRBV6-1 and TRBJ2-7, with no clear D. Deletions cut 6 bases from V and 1 base from J, with 22 bases between. Germline V gene lookup returns CDR1 MNHNS and CDR2 SASEGT. The CDR3 covers 17 residues. CDR3 in DNA: TGTGCCAGCAGCACCCGGGCATCTAACTTGGGGTCCTACGAGCAGTACTTC. Protein product: CASSTRASNLGSYEQYF.

As to this clonotype: One junction end does not reproduce the germline sequence, and a read error may be involved. The chain has TRBV28 and TRBJ2-1; 10 bases line up with TRBD2. CDR3 length: 16 residues. Germline V gene lookup returns CDR1 MDHEN and CDR2 SYDVKM. Here the CDR3 DNA reads TGTGCCAGCAGCCGGCTGGGACTAGCGAAGACCAATGGGCAGTTCTTC. Protein product: CASSRLGLAKTNGQFF.

This clonotype was observed at least ten times. J is TRBJ1-4 and V is TRBV29-1, with D unclear. Germline assignment: CDR1 SQVTM and CDR2 ANQGSEA. CDR3 length: 14 residues. V was shortened by 1 base and J by 4 bases, with 10 bases between the two germline ends. The CDR3 spells CSVEGTYRNEKLFF. CDR3 sequence (DNA): TGCAGCGTTGAAGGGACTTACCGTAATGAAAAACTGTTTTTT.

The chain recombines TRBV5-1 with TRBJ2-5, with D uncertain. Germline CDR1 is SGHRS and CDR2 is YFSETQ. The CDR3 has 15 amino acids. V lost 0 bases, J lost 3 bases, and 12 bases lay in between. The CDR3 DNA follows: TGCGCCAGCAGCTTGGTTGTAGCAGGAAAAGAGACCCAGTACTTC. It is translated as CASSLVVAGKETQYF.

Regarding this clonotype: The CDR3 ends on some other residue instead of the conserved phenylalanine or tryptophan, so this is likely a read error. The chain has TRBV6-5 and TRBJ2-3; a possible D gene is TRBD2 (5 bases). With 7 bases removed from V and 7 bases from J, the gap between germline ends came to 18 bases. The germline gives CDR1 MNHEY, CDR2 SVGAGI. The CDR3 length is 14 residues. The CDR3 reads CASIGLSGSYTQYL. The DNA for the CDR3 is TGTGCCAGCATCGGATTATCGGGGTCATATACGCAGTATCTT.

This clonotype was counted once. The chain recombines TRBV11-2 with TRBJ2-3; 12 bases line up with TRBD2. CDR3 size: 16 residues. J was trimmed by 6 bases and V by 8 bases; bases with no gene match: 12. Germline values: CDR1 SGHAT, CDR2 FQNNGV. CDR3 protein: CASGQRLAGVADTQYF. For the CDR3, the DNA is TGTGCCAGCGGCCAGAGACTAGCGGGAGTAGCTGATACGCAGTATTTT.

A single count supports this clonotype. The chain carries TRBV5-4 and TRBJ2-5, with a tentative D call TRBD1 (7 bases). Germline CDR1 is SGHNT and CDR2 is YYREEE (reference sequence). The CDR3 extends over 16 amino acids. The V end lost 2 bases, the J end lost 5 bases, and 19 bases lay between the germline ends. The CDR3 bases are TGTGCCAGCAGCTTTAGGACAGGCGGGACGGCGGAGACCCAGTACTTC. Residues: CASSFRTGGTAETQYF.

The V call is TRBV5-4, the J call TRBJ2-1; 12 bases match TRBD2. The J call may be wrong; the DNA end is better matched by TRBJ2-7. The CDR3 consists of 15 residues. Germline CDR1 is SGHNT and CDR2 is YYREEE (reference sequence). This chain's CDR3 is CASSTLAGGPFEQYF. The CDR3 coding sequence is TGTGCCAGCAGCACCCTAGCGGGAGGGCCATTTGAGCAGTACTTC.

This clonotype was detected ten times or more. The rearrangement joins TRBV28 to TRBJ2-2, with D unresolved. Per germline, CDR1 MDHEN and CDR2 SYDVKM. V was trimmed by 3 bases and J by 2 bases, leaving 1 base between them. The CDR3 covers 12 residues. Here the CDR3 reads CASSFNTGELFF. CDR3 in DNA: TGTGCCAGCAGTTTTAACACCGGGGAGCTGTTTTTT.

V gene TRBV29-1 combines with J gene TRBJ1-2; D unclear. Trimming stripped 4 bases from V and 6 bases from J, with 15 bases between. The CDR3 extends over 13 amino acids. Germline CDR1 reads SQVTM; CDR2 reads ANQGSEA. The CDR3 DNA is TGCAGCGTTGGGACTAACAAAGGGAATGGCTACACCTTC. It encodes CSVGTNKGNGYTF.

Concerning this clonotype itself: A much larger clonotype is one base distant, so this may be a read error. J is TRBJ2-7 and V is TRBV6-1; no clear D gene. CDR3 size: 14 residues. Trimming took off 2 bases at V and 7 bases at J, with 15 bases between the two ends. Looked up from germline, CDR1 is MNHNS and CDR2 is SASEGT. Here the CDR3 reads CASSERTAANEQYF. CDR3 nucleotides: TGTGCCAGCAGTGAAAGAACAGCCGCAAATGAGCAGTACTTC.

The sample holds many counts of this clonotype. The J gene is TRBJ2-3, the V gene TRBV6-1; TRBD1 matches at 10 bases. V shed 7 bases and J 6 bases; nucleotides not matched to a gene: 7. The CDR3 contains 14 residues. Germline V gene data show CDR1 as MNHNS and CDR2 as SASEGT. The CDR3 here is CASILRQGADTQYF. DNA for the CDR3: TGTGCCAGCATCCTCAGACAGGGGGCGGATACGCAGTATTTT.

Details on this clonotype: A much larger clone sits a single nucleotide away, making a read error possible. The V call is TRBV6-5, the J call TRBJ1-5; D may be TRBD1 (5 bases). The CDR3 spans 15 residues. The germline CDR1 and CDR2 sequences are MNHEY and SVGAGI. CDR3 protein: CASSYSGQGNQPQDF. The CDR3 DNA reads TGTGCCAGCAGTTACTCGGGGCAGGGCAATCAGCCCCAGGATTTT.

A note on this clonotype: One end of the junction is discordant with germline, which a read error may explain. V and J are TRBV6-5 and TRBJ1-3; unclear D gene. Germline V CDR1 and CDR2: MNHEY, SVGAGI. This CDR3 region has 15 residues. The CDR3 spells CAISYSLGTGNTIYF. The CDR3 DNA follows: TGTGCCATCAGTTACTCGTTAGGGACTGGAAACACCATATATTTT.

With respect to this clonotype: Sequence at one end of the junction differs from germline and may be a read error. The chain joins TRBV7-9 to TRBJ2-7; the D is unclear. CDR1 is SEHNR and CDR2 is FQNEAQ in the germline V gene (reference sequence). The CDR3 totals 12 residues. CDR3 sequence (DNA): TGTGCCAGCAGCTTAGCGGGGAACGAGCAGCACTTC. Translation: CASSLAGNEQHF.

This rearrangement joins TRBV7-8 to TRBJ2-5; D perhaps matches TRBD2 (6 bases). Trimming shortened V by 5 bases and J by 5 bases, and 15 bases separated the two germline ends. Germline CDR1 and CDR2: SGHVS and FQNEAQ. The CDR3 runs to 14 residues. CDR3 sequence: CASSPIHGGETQYF. As DNA, the CDR3 is TGTGCCAGCAGCCCCATTCATGGAGGGGAGACCCAGTACTTC.

This clonotype was picked up many times. The CDR3 region is CASSSRTGASGEQYF. DNA of the CDR3: TGTGCCAGCAGCAGCCGGACAGGAGCCTCTGGCGAGCAGTACTTC. The rearrangement links TRBV5-4 to TRBJ2-7; 7 bases match TRBD1. Germline lookup yields CDR1 SGHNT and CDR2 YYREEE (reference sequence). There are 15 residues in the CDR3. After removal of 4 bases from V and 6 bases from J, the junction contained 13 bases not matched to a gene.